The clone carrying this T cell receptor beta chain was counted many times. The data are from a study of T-cell reconstitution after alpha-beta-depleted transplantation in children. CDR3 length: 15 residues. J lost 9 bases, V lost 6 bases, and 17 bases had no gene match. From germline, CDR1 is DFQATT and CDR2 SNEGSKA (reference sequence). Molecular barcoding with unique molecular identifiers was used for the TCRbeta library. TCRdb analysed the PCR reads with MiXCR anew, one entry per CDR3 protein. Here the sample spans roughly 590,000 distinct CDR3 sequences, over 15% being singletons. Sequencing used PBMCs from the stem cell graft donor, obtained from the stem cell graft. This clonotype was sampled from a human donor who donated a stem cell graft to a child with acute myeloid leukemia. The V call is TRBV20-1, the J call TRBJ2-4; 7 nucleotides match TRBD2. DNA of the CDR3: TGCAGTGCGCCGATCCAAGCGGGGCAGTATGGCATTCAGTACTTC. Its protein is CSAPIQAGQYGIQYF.